This entry concerns a single TCR beta chain. Its antigen is unknown. This specimen comes from a study of CXCR3-negative and CXCR3-positive naive CD8 T cells. Study-level results: When CXCR3-positive naive cells were set against CXCR3-negative naive cells, the former had more hydrophobic TRB CDR3s. The TRBV-TRBJ usage of naive CXCR3-negative and CXCR3-positive cells was similar, but that of memory cells differed. The authors found comparable surface CD5 between naive subsets and inferred TCR strength from TRB CDR3 properties.

In preparing the TRB cDNA libraries, 5' RACE with UMI labels was used. One entry per CDR3 protein, without DNA, is what TCRdb gives after re-calling the 5' RACE reads. The sample yields 50,000 to 55,000 distinct CDR3 sequences, of which the top ten take up over 1.2%. The CDR3 has 14 residues. CD45RO-CCR7+CD27+CD95- expression identified naive CD8+ T cells. The chain uses TRBV12-3 or TRBV12-4 and TRBJ1-2; TCRdb picks TRBD1, but there is no DNA to check that call. The sequencing input was naive CXCR3- CD8+ T cells from blood. The subset: CD45RO-CCR7+CD27+CD95- naive CD8+ T cells lacking CXCR3 (TNR3-). The origin of this receptor is a human donor in good health. Some clones in this sample may be carry-over from other donors' samples. The CDR3 sequence: CASSHRTDRYGYTF.